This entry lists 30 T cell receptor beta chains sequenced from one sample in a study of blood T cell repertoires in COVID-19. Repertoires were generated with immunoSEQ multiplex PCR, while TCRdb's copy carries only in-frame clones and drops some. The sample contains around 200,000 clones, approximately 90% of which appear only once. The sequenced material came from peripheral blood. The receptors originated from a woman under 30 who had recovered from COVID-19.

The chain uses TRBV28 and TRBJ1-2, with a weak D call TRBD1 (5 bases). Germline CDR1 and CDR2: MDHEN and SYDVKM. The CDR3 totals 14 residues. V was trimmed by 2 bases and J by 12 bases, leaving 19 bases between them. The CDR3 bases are TGTGCCAGCAGTTTAAATGTAGGGGCGTATCCTCACACCTTC. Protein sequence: CASSLNVGAYPHTF.

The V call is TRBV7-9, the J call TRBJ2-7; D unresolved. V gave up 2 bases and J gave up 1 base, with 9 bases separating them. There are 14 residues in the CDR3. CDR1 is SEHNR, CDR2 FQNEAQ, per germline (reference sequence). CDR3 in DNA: TGTGCCAGCAGCTTACCCCCATCATCCTACGAGCAGTACTTC. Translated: CASSLPPSSYEQYF.

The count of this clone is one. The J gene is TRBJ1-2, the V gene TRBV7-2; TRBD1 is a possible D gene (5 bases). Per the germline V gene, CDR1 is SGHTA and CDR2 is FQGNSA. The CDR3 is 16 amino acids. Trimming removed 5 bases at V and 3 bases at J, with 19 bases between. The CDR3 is CASSPEGLNPHYGYTF. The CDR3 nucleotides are TGTGCCAGCAGCCCCGAGGGACTTAATCCCCACTATGGCTACACCTTC.

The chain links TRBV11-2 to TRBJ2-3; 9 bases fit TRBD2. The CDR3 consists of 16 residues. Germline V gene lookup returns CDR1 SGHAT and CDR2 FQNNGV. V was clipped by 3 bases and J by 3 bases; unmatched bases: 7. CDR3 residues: CASSFVPAGGTDTQYF. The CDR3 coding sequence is TGTGCCAGCAGCTTTGTACCAGCGGGAGGTACAGATACGCAGTATTTT.

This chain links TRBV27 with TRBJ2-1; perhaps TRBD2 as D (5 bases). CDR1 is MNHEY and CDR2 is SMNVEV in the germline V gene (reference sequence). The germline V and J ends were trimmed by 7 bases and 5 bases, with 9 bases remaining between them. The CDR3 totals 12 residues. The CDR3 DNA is TGTGCCAGCAACGGACTCGACAATGAGCAGTTCTTC. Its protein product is CASNGLDNEQFF.

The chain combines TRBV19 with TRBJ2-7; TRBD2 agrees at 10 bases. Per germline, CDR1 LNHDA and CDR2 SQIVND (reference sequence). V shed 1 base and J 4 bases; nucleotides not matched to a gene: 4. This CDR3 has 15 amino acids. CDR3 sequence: CASSIGISGRYEQYF. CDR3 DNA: TGTGCCAGTAGTATAGGTATTAGCGGGAGGTACGAGCAGTACTTC.

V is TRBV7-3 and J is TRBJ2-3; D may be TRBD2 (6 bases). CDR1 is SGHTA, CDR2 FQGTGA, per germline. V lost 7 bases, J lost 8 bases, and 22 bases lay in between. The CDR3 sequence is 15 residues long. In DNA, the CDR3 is TGTGCCAGCACGGCCTTAGCGGCCCCTGGGTCTACGCAGTATTTT. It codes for CASTALAAPGSTQYF.

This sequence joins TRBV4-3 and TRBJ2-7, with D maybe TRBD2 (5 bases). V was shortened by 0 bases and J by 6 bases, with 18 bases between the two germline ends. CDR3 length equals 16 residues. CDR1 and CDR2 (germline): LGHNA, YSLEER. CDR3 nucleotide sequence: TGCGCCAGCAGCCAAGATCGGTATGGAACGCGGGTCGAGCAGTACTTC. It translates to CASSQDRYGTRVEQYF.

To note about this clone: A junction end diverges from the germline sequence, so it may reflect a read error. The CDR3 nucleotides read TGTGCCAGCAGCTTAGATAGACTGTTCACCCGGGAGCTGTTTTTT. It translates to CASSLDRLFTRELFF. The V and J genes are TRBV7-2 and TRBJ2-2; D gene unclear. The CDR3 sequence is 15 residues long. Germline V gene sequence: CDR1 SGHTA, CDR2 FQGNSA.

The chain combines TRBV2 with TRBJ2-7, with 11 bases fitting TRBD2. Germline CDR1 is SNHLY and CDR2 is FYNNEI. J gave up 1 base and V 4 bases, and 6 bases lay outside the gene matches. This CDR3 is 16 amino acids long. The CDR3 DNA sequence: TGTGCCAGCAGTGTTAGCCTAGCGGGAGGATCCTACGAGCAGTACTTC. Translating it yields CASSVSLAGGSYEQYF. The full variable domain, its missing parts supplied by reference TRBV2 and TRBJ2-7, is EPEVTQTPSHQVTQMGQEVILRCVPISNHLYFYWYRQILGQKVEFLVSFYNNEISEKSEIFDDQFSVERPDGSNFTLKIRSTKLEDSAMYFCASSVSLAGGSYEQYFGPGTRLTVT.

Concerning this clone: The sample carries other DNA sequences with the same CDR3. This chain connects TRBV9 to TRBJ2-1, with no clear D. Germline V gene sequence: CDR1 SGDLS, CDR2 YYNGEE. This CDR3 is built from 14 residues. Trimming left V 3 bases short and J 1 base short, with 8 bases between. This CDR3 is CASSADTSYNEQFF. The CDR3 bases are TGTGCCAGCAGCGCCGATACATCCTACAATGAGCAGTTCTTC.

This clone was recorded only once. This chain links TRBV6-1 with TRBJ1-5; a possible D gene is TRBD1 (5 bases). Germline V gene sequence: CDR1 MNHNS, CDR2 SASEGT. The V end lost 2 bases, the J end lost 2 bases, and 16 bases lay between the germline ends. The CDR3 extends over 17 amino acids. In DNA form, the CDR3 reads TGTGCCAGCAGTGAAACTAGGAGGGGCCTGGGCAATCAGCCCCAGCATTTT. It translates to CASSETRRGLGNQPQHF.

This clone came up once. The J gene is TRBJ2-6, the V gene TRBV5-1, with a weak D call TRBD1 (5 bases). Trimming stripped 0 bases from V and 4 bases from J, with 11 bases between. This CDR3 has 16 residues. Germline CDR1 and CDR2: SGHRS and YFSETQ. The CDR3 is CASSLGGGPGANVLTF. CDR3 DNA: TGCGCCAGCAGCTTGGGGGGCGGCCCAGGGGCCAACGTCCTGACTTTC.

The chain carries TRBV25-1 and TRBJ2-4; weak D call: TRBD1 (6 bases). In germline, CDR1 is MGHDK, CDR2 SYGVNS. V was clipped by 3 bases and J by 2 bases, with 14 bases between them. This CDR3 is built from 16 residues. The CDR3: CASSEFLGGTKNIQYF. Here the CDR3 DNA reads TGTGCCAGCAGTGAGTTCCTTGGGGGCACCAAAAACATTCAGTACTTC.

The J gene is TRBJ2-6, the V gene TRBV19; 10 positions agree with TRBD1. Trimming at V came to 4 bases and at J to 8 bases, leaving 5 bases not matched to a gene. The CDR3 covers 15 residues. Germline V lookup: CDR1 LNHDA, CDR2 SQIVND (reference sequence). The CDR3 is CASSTPGQGTNVLTF. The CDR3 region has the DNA TGTGCCAGTAGTACCCCGGGACAGGGGACCAACGTCCTGACTTTC. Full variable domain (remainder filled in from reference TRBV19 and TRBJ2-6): DGGITQSPKYLFRKEGQNVTLSCEQNLNHDAMYWYRQDPGQGLRLIYYSQIVNDFQKGDIAEGYSVSREKKESFPLTVTSAQKNPTAFYLCASSTPGQGTNVLTFGAGSRLTVL.

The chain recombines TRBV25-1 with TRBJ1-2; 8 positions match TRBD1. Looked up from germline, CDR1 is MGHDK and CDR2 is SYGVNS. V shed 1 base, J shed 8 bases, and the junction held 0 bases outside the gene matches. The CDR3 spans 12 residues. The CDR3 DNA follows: TGTGCCAGCAGTGAATGGGACAGGGGCTACACCTTC. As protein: CASSEWDRGYTF.

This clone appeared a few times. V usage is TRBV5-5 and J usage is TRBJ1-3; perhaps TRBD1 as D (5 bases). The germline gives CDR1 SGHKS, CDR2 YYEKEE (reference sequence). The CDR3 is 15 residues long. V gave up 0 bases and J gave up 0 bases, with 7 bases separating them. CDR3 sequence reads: CASSLDRSSGNTIYF. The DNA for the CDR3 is TGTGCCAGCAGCTTGGACAGGAGCTCTGGAAACACCATATATTTT.

This CDR3 reads CAWTLTSSGYEQYF. CDR3 coding DNA: TGTGCCTGGACCCTGACTAGCTCAGGCTACGAGCAGTACTTC. The J gene is TRBJ2-7, the V gene TRBV30, with 7 bases aligning to TRBD2. Trimming removed 4 bases from V and 3 bases from J; junction bases left unmatched: 9. Germline-derived CDR1 and CDR2 are GTSNPN and SVGIG (reference sequence). The CDR3 spans 14 residues.

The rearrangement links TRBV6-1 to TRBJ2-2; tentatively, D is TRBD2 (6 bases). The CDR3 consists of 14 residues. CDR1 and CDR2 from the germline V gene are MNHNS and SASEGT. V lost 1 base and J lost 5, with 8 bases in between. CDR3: CASSEDAGTGELFF. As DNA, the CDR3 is TGTGCCAGCAGTGAAGATGCGGGGACCGGGGAGCTGTTTTTT.

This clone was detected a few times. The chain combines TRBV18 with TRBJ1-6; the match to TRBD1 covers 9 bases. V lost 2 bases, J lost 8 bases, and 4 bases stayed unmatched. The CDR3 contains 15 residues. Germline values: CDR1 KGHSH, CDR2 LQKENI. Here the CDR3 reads CASSPAWTGDSPLHF. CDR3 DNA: TGTGCCAGCTCACCAGCGTGGACAGGGGATTCACCCCTCCACTTT.

CDR3 amino acids: CASSSEILDRGGTEAFF. In DNA, the CDR3 is TGTGCCAGCAGCTCCGAAATCCTTGACAGGGGTGGAACTGAAGCTTTCTTT. The chain carries TRBV7-3 and TRBJ1-1; 8 nucleotides match TRBD1. The V gene end was trimmed by 4 bases and the J gene end by 5 bases; junction bases not matched to a gene: 15. Germline V gives CDR1 SGHTA, CDR2 FQGTGA. The CDR3 has 17 amino acids.

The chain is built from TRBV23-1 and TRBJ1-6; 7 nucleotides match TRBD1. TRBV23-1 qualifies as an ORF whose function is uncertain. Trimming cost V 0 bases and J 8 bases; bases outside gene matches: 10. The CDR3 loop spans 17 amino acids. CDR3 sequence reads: CASSQSGDRAVDSPLHF. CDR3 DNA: TGCGCCAGCAGTCAATCGGGCGACAGGGCGGTTGATTCACCCCTCCACTTT.

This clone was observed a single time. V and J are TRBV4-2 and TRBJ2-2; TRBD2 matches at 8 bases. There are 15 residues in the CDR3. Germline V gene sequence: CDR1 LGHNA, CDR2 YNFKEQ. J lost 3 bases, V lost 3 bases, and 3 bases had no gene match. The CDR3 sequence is CASSQGLGDTGELFF. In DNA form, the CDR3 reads TGTGCCAGCAGCCAGGGACTAGGGGACACCGGGGAGCTGTTTTTT.

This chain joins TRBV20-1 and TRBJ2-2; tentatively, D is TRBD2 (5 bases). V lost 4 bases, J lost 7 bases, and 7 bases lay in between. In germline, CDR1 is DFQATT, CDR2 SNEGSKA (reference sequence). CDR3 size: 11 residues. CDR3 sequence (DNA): TGCAGTGCTATACGGGGCGGGGAGCTGTTTTTT. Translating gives CSAIRGGELFF.

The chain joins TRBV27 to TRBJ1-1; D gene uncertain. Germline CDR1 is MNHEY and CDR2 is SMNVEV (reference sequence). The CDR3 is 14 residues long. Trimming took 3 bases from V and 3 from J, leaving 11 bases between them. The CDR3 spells CASSFLGGDTEAFF. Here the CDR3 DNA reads TGTGCCAGCAGTTTTTTGGGCGGGGACACTGAAGCTTTCTTT.

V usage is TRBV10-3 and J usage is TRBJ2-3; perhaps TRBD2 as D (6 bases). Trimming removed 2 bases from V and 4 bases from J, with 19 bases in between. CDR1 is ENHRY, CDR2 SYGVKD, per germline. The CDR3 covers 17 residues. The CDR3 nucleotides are TGTGCCATCAGTGAGCCGTCTAGCGCTCTTAAGGCAGATACGCAGTATTTT. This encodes CAISEPSSALKADTQYF.

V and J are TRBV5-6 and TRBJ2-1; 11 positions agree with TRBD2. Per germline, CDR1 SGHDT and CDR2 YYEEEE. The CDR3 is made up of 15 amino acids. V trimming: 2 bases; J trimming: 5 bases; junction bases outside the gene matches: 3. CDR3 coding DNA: TGTGCCAGCAGCTTCCTGACTAGCGGGGACAATGAGCAGTTCTTC. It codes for CASSFLTSGDNEQFF.

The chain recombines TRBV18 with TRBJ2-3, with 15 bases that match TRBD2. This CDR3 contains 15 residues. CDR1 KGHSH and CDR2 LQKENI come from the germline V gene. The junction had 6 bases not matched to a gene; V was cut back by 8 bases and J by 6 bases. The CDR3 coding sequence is TGTGCCAGCCCGGGACTAGCGGGAGGATCCGATACGCAGTATTTT. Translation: CASPGLAGGSDTQYF.

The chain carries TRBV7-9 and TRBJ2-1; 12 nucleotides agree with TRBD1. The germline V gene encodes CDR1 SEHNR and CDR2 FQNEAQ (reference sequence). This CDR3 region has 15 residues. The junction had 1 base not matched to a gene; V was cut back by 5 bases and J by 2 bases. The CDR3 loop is CASSRDRGPYNEQFF. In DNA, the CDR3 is TGTGCCAGCAGCCGGGACAGGGGGCCCTACAATGAGCAGTTCTTC. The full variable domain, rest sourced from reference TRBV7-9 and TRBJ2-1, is DTGVSQNPRHKITKRGQNVTFRCDPISEHNRLYWYRQTLGQGPEFLTYFQNEAQLEKSRLLSDRFSAERPKGSFSTLEIQRTEQGDSAMYLCASSRDRGPYNEQFFGPGTRLTVL.

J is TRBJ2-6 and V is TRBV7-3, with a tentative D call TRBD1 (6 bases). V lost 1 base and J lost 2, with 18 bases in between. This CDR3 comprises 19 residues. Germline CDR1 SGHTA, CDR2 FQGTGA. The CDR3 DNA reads TGTGCCAGCAGCTTAATGGGGGCAGGGAGAGAGGCTGGGGCCAACGTCCTGACTTTC. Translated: CASSLMGAGREAGANVLTF. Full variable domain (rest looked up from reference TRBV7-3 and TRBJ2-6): GAGVSQTPSNKVTEKGKYVELRCDPISGHTALYWYRQSLGQGPEFLIYFQGTGAADDSGLPNDRFFAVRPEGSVSTLKIQRTERGDSAVYLCASSLMGAGREAGANVLTFGAGSRLTVL.